The 5 T cell receptor beta chains in this list originate from one sample, sequenced in a study of graft-versus-host responses after intestinal transplantation. Here immunoSEQ multiplex PCR was the method, and the copy in TCRdb shows in-frame clones only, minus some. The sample records 2,200 or so clones, around 33% being singletons. Irradiated, violet-dye-labeled stimulators (roughly 200,000) were plated alongside roughly 200,000 CFSE-labeled responders. Sequenced material: alloreactive CD8+ T cells from a mixed lymphocyte reaction culture, taken before transplantation. Subset specified: CFSE-low proliferating T cells sorted from roughly 6-day pre-transplant mixed lymphocyte reaction (GvH or HvG direction). The receptors stem from a human patient who was an organ donor for intestinal transplantation.

V is TRBV7-3 and J is TRBJ1-2; possible D gene TRBD1, 5 bases. The CDR3 has 15 amino acids. Germline V gene data show CDR1 as SGHTA and CDR2 as FQGTGA. V lost 1 base and J lost 6, with 15 bases in between. The CDR3 nucleotides read TGTGCCAGCAGCTTAAACCGGGCAGGGTATGATGGCTACACCTTC. Protein: CASSLNRAGYDGYTF.

DNA for the CDR3: TGTGCCAGCAGCTCTCTCACCTCTTTTGGTGAGCAGTTCTTC. This translates into CASSSLTSFGEQFF. V is TRBV7-9 and J is TRBJ2-1; D remains unclear. There are 14 residues in the CDR3. Looked up from germline, CDR1 is SEHNR and CDR2 is FQNEAQ (reference sequence). The V end was cut by 4 bases, the J end by 9 bases, with 16 bases between. The whole variable domain, remainder taken from reference TRBV7-9 and TRBJ2-1, is DTGVSQNPRHKITKRGQNVTFRCDPISEHNRLYWYRQTLGQGPEFLTYFQNEAQLEKSRLLSDRFSAERPKGSFSTLEIQRTEQGDSAMYLCASSSLTSFGEQFFGPGTRLTVL.

The V and J genes are TRBV6-5 and TRBJ2-7, with TRBD2 identical over 7 bases. CDR1 is MNHEY and CDR2 is SVGAGI in the germline V gene. This CDR3 is 12 amino acids long. The J segment lost 1 base and the V segment lost 8 bases, leaving 2 bases of the junction unmatched. CDR3 nucleotide sequence: TGTGCCAGCGGCGGGGGTTCCTACGAGCAGTACTTC. Residues: CASGGGSYEQYF.

The rearrangement uses TRBV19 and TRBJ2-7, with TRBD1 identical over 7 bases. Germline values: CDR1 LNHDA, CDR2 SQIVND (reference sequence). This CDR3 has 14 residues. V dropped 5 bases and J dropped 6; count of bases not matched to a gene: 10. In nucleotides, the CDR3 is TGTGCCAGTAGTCTCACGACAGGGAAGTCCGAGCAGTACTTC. Protein sequence: CASSLTTGKSEQYF. The entire variable domain, with the rest obtained from reference TRBV19 and TRBJ2-7, is as follows: DGGITQSPKYLFRKEGQNVTLSCEQNLNHDAMYWYRQDPGQGLRLIYYSQIVNDFQKGDIAEGYSVSREKKESFPLTVTSAQKNPTAFYLCASSLTTGKSEQYFGPGTRLTVT.

V and J are TRBV5-1 and TRBJ2-7, with D perhaps matching TRBD1 or TRBD2 (5 bases each). CDR3 length: 16 amino acids. V gave up 0 bases and J gave up 4 bases, with 17 bases separating them. The germline gives CDR1 SGHRS, CDR2 YFSETQ. The CDR3, as DNA: TGCGCCAGCAGCTTGGAAGGGGCTGAGTGGGGGTACGAGCAGTACTTC. Translation gives CASSLEGAEWGYEQYF.